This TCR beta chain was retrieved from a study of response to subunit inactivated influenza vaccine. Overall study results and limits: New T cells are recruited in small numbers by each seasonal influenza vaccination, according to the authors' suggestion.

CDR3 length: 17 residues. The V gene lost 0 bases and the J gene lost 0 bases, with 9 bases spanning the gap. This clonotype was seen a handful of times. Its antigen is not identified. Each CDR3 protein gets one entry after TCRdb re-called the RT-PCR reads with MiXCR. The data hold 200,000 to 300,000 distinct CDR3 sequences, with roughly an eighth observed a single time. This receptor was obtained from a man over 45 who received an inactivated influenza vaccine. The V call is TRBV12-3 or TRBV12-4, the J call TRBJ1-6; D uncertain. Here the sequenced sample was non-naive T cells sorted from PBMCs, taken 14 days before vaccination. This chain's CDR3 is CASSLAYGSSYNSPLHF. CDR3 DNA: TGTGCCAGCAGTTTAGCTTACGGGAGCTCCTATAATTCACCCCTCCACTTT.